Listed below are T cell receptor beta chains from one sample, sequenced in a study of blood T cell repertoires in COVID-19. Sequencing used immunoSEQ multiplex PCR; TCRdb keeps in-frame clones, though not all of them. In the table there are some 500,000 clones, 88% of which are singletons. The sample taken for sequencing was PBMCs or T cells enriched from blood (not recorded which). Receptor source: a woman between 40 and 55 years old who had recovered from COVID-19. Both conserved end residues are part of each CDR3. A D gene is named only where the DNA matches it firmly.

D,J,V,CDR3,DNA
TRBD2,TRBJ2-3,TRBV28,CASSLGLAEGRTQYF,TGTGCCAGCAGTTTGGGACTAGCGGAAGGCCGTACGCAGTATTTT
TRBD2,TRBJ2-5,TRBV5-1,CASSLLLAGGETQYF,TGCGCCAGCAGCTTACTGCTAGCGGGGGGGGAGACCCAGTACTTC
.,TRBJ2-1,TRBV2,CASSDRLDTGHRYYNEQFF,TGTGCCAGCAGTGATAGACTCGATACAGGACACAGGTACTACAATGAGCAGTTCTTC
TRBD1,TRBJ2-7,TRBV11-2,CASGRTGISYEQYF,TGTGCCAGCGGCCGGACAGGGATCTCCTACGAGCAGTACTTC
.,TRBJ2-5,TRBV3-1/TRBV3-2,CASTPLSSGGARMGETQYF,TGTGCCAGCACCCCATTATCGTCGGGGGGCGCCAGGATGGGGGAGACCCAGTACTTC
.,TRBJ1-5,TRBV7-9,CASSPGSRGNQPQHF,TGTGCCAGCAGCCCCGGGTCCCGGGGCAATCAGCCCCAGCATTTT
.,TRBJ2-6,TRBV23-1,CASSQSSREQGSISGANVLTF,TGCGCCAGCAGTCAATCGTCGAGGGAACAGGGCAGTATATCTGGGGCCAACGTCCTGACTTTC
.,TRBJ1-3,TRBV25-1,CASSESGGASGNTIYF,TGTGCCAGCAGTGAAAGTGGGGGGGCGAGTGGAAACACCATATATTTT
.,TRBJ1-1,TRBV21-1,CASSKGGDLPTEAFF,TGTGCCAGCAGCAAAGGGGGGGACCTCCCCACTGAAGCTTTCTTT
TRBD2,TRBJ2-3,TRBV19,CASSISSGRAQYF,TGTGCCAGTAGTATTTCCAGCGGGAGGGCGCAGTATTTT
.,TRBJ1-4,TRBV30,CAWSRRTNEKLFF,TGTGCCTGGAGTCGGAGAACTAATGAAAAACTGTTTTTT
TRBD1,TRBJ2-7,TRBV5-1,CASAGQGPLEQYF,TGCGCCAGCGCGGGACAGGGGCCTCTCGAGCAGTACTTC
TRBD1,TRBJ2-1,TRBV24-1,CATSDLAIGDSGYNEQFF,TGTGCCACCAGTGACCTCGCGATTGGGGACAGTGGCTACAATGAGCAGTTCTTC
.,TRBJ1-1,TRBV5-1,CASSSGGRANTEAFF,TGCGCCAGCAGCTCCGGGGGTAGAGCTAACACTGAAGCTTTCTTT
TRBD1,TRBJ2-7,TRBV7-2,CASSLDRALTYEQYF,TGTGCCAGCAGCCTGGACAGGGCGTTAACCTACGAGCAGTACTTC
.,TRBJ2-7,TRBV19,CASTGEIGSYEQYF,TGTGCCAGTACCGGGGAGATTGGGTCCTACGAGCAGTACTTC
TRBD2,TRBJ2-7,TRBV5-4,CASSSRTSGNYEQYF,TGTGCCAGCAGCTCCCGGACTAGCGGGAACTACGAGCAGTACTTC
TRBD1,TRBJ1-5,TRBV18,CASSPPGQGGQPQHF,TGTGCCAGCTCACCACCCGGACAGGGAGGACAGCCCCAGCATTTT
.,TRBJ1-2,TRBV19,CASSIGGSISNYGYTF,TGTGCCAGTAGTATAGGGGGCTCGATTTCTAACTATGGCTACACCTTC
.,TRBJ2-7,TRBV4-3,CASSQGPLGTFYEQYF,TGCGCCAGCAGCCAAGGCCCCCTCGGGACTTTCTACGAGCAGTACTTC
.,TRBJ2-1,TRBV6-6,CASSFRAGDEQFF,TGTGCCAGCAGTTTTAGGGCCGGGGATGAGCAGTTCTTC
.,TRBJ1-1,TRBV11-1,CASSLETSTEAFF,TGTGCCAGCAGCTTAGAAACTAGCACTGAAGCTTTCTTT
TRBD1,TRBJ1-2,TRBV19,CASSSPTGIYGYIF,TGTGCCAGTAGTTCCCCGACAGGGATCTATGGCTACATCTTC
TRBD1,TRBJ1-5,TRBV10-1,CASSDPRGADDQPQHF,TGCGCCAGCAGTGACCCCAGGGGGGCCGACGATCAGCCCCAGCATTTT
.,TRBJ2-3,TRBV24-1,CATSDRTSTDTQYF,TGTGCCACCAGTGATCGAACTAGTACAGATACGCAGTATTTT
TRBD2,TRBJ2-1,TRBV10-3,CAISEGLAGVNEQFF,TGTGCCATCAGTGAGGGACTAGCGGGAGTGAATGAGCAGTTCTTC
.,TRBJ2-3,TRBV2,CASSEYEDTQYF,TGTGCCAGCAGTGAATATGAGGATACGCAGTATTTT
.,TRBJ1-5,TRBV11-3,CASSLDPGVRRQPQHF,TGTGCCAGCAGCTTAGATCCAGGGGTTAGGCGACAGCCCCAGCATTTT
.,TRBJ1-1,TRBV2,CAGTRGLNTEAFF,TGTGCCGGAACCAGGGGCCTCAACACTGAAGCTTTCTTT
.,TRBJ1-2,TRBV4-3,CASSNRDYGYTF,TGCGCCAGCAGTAACAGGGACTATGGCTACACCTTC
TRBD1,TRBJ1-5,TRBV10-1,CASSPDRGGNQPQHF,TGCGCCAGCAGCCCGGACAGGGGAGGCAATCAGCCCCAGCATTTT
.,TRBJ1-5,TRBV28,CASSLWRGVDSNQPQHF,TGTGCCAGCAGTCTATGGCGGGGAGTAGATAGCAATCAGCCCCAGCATTTT
TRBD1,TRBJ2-7,TRBV19,CASSKVTGGRYEQYF,TGTGCCAGTAGTAAGGTAACAGGGGGCAGGTACGAGCAGTACTTC